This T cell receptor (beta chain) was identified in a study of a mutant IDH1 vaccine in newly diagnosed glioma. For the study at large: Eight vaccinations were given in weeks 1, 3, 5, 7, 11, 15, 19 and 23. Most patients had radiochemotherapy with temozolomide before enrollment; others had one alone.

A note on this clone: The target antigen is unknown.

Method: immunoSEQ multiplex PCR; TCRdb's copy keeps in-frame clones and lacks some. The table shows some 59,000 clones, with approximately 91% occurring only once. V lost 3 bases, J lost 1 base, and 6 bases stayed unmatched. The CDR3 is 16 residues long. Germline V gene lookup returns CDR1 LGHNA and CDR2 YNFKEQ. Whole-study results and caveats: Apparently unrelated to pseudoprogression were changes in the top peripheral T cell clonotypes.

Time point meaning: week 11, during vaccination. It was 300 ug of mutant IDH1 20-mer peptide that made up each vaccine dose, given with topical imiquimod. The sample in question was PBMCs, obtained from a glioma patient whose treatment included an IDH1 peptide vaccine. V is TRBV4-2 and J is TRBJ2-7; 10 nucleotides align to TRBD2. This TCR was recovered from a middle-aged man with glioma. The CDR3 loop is CASSHTGLAPSYEQYF. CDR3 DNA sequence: TGTGCCAGCAGCCACACGGGACTAGCGCCATCCTACGAGCAGTACTTC.